This entry is about one TCR beta chain. Its antigen is currently unknown. The sample originates from a study of CD4+ T cells in melanoma. Study-wide points: A reported correlation linked neoantigen-specific CD4+ T cells to CD8+, macrophage and B cell function.

V was cut by 6 bases and J by 1 base, with 19 bases left in between. CDR3 length: 16 amino acids. The V gene's germline CDR1 is MNHEY and CDR2 SMNVEV (reference sequence). Libraries were prepared by immunoSEQ multiplex PCR; TCRdb keeps only in-frame clonotypes and omits some of them. The data show roughly 11,000 clones, around 71% seen once. Material for sequencing was cells from a culture (not recorded whether cultured in vitro). The chain uses TRBV27 and TRBJ2-7; D call uncertain. This TCR derives from a human donor with melanoma. This CDR3 is CASRLKPLGKSYEQYF. CDR3 DNA: TGTGCCAGCAGACTTAAGCCTTTGGGTAAATCCTACGAGCAGTACTTC.